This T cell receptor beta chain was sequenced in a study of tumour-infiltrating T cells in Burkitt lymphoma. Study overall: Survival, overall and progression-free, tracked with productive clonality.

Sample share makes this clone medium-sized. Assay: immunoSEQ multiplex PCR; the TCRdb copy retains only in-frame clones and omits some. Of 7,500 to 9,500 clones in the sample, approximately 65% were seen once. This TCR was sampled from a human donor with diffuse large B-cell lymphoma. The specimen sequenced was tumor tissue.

DNA of the CDR3: TGTGCCAGCAGTGAAGACGAAGGGGCGAGTTATGAAAAACTGTTTTTT. Translation gives CASSEDEGASYEKLFF. This chain joins TRBV6-1 and TRBJ1-4; TRBD1 might be the D (5 bases). Germline values: CDR1 MNHNS, CDR2 SASEGT. CDR3 length: 16 residues. V lost 1 base to trimming and J lost 6 bases, with 15 bases between them.